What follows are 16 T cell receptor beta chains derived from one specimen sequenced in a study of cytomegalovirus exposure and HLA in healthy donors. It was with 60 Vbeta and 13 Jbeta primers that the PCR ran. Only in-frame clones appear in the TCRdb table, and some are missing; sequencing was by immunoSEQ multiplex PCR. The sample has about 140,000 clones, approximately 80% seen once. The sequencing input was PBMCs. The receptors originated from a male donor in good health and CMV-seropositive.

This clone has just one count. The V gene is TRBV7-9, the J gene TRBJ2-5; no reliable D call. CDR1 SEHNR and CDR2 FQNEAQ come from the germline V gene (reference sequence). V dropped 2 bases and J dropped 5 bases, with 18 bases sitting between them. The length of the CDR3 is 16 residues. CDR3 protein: CASSLLSPFPGETQYF. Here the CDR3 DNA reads TGTGCCAGCAGCTTACTTTCGCCCTTTCCGGGTGAGACCCAGTACTTC.

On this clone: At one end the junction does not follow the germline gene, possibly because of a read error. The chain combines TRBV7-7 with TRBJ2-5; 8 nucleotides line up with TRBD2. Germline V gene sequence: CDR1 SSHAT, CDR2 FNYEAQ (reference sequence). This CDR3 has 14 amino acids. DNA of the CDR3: TGTGCTAGCAGCTTAGGAGCGGGAGTGGAGACCCAGTACTTC. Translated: CASSLGAGVETQYF.

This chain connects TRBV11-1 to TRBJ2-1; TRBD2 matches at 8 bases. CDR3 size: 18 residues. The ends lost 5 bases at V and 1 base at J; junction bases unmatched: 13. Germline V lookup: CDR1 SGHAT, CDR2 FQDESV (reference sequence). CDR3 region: CASSADLAGRGSYNEQFF. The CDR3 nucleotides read TGTGCCAGCAGCGCAGACTTAGCGGGAAGAGGGTCCTACAATGAGCAGTTCTTC.

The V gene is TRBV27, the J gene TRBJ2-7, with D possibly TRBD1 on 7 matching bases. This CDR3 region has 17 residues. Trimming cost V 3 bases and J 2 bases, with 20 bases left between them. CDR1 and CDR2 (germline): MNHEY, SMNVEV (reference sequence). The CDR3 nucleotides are TGTGCCAGCAGTTTCACCAAACGACAGGGCGGGGCCTACGAGCAGTACTTC. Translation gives CASSFTKRQGGAYEQYF.

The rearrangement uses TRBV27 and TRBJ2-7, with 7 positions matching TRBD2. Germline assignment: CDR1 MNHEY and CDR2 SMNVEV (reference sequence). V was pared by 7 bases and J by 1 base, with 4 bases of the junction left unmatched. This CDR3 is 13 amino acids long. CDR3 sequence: CASMGRESYEQYF. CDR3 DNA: TGTGCCAGCATGGGGCGGGAGTCCTACGAGCAGTACTTC.

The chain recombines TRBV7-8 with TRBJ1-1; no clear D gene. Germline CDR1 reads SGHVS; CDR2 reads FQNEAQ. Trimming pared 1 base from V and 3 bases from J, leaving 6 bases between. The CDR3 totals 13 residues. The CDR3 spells CASSLEFYTEAFF. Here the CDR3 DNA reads TGTGCCAGCAGCTTAGAATTCTACACTGAAGCTTTCTTT.

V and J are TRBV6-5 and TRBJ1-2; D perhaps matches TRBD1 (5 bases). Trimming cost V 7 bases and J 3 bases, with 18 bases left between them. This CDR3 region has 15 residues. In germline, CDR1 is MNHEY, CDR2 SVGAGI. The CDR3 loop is CASKGQGGLYYGYTF. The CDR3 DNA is TGTGCCAGCAAAGGCCAGGGAGGTTTGTACTATGGCTACACCTTC.

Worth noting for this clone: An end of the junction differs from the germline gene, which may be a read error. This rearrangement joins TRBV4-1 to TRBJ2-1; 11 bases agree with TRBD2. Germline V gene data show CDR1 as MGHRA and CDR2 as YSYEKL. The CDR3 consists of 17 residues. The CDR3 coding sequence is TGCGCCAGCACCCAAGGGGCGGTTAGCGGGAGGGCCAGCGAGCAGTTCTTC. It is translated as CASTQGAVSGRASEQFF.

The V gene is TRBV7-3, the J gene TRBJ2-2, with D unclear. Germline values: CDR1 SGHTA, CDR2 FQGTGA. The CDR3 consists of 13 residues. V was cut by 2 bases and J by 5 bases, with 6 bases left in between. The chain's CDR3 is CASSLRRTGELFF. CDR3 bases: TGTGCCAGCAGCTTACGGAGAACCGGGGAGCTGTTTTTT.

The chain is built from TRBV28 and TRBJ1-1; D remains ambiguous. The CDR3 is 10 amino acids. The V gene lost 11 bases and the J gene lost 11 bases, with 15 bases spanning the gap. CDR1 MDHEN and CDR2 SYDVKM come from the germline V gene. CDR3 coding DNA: TGTGCCTCGTCAGAGGAAACGGCTTTCTTT. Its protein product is CASSEETAFF.

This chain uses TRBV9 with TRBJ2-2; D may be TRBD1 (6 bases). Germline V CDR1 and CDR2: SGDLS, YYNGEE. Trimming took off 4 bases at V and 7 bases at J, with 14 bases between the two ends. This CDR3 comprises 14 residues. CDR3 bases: TGTGCCAGCAGCCCCCGGACAGACATCGGGGAGCTGTTTTTT. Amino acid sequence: CASSPRTDIGELFF.

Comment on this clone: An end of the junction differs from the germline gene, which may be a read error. The chain's CDR3 is CASSPALAGMNTGELFF. The CDR3 coding sequence is TGTGCTAGCAGCCCCGCCCTAGCGGGAATGAACACCGGGGAGCTGTTTTTT. This chain connects TRBV7-7 to TRBJ2-2, with TRBD2 matching 9 bases. CDR1 SSHAT and CDR2 FNYEAQ come from the germline V gene (reference sequence). The CDR3 extends over 17 amino acids.

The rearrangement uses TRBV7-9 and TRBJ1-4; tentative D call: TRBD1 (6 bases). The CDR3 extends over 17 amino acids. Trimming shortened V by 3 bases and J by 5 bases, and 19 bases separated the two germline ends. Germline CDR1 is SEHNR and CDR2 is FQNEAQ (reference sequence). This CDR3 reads CASSFGQMTRINEKLFF. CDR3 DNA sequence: TGTGCCAGCAGCTTCGGACAGATGACCCGAATAAATGAAAAACTGTTTTTT.

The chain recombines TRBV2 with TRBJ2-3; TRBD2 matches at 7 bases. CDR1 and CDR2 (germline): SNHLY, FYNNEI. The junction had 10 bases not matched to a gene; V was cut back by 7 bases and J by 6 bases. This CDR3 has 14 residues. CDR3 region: CASNASPGRDTQYF. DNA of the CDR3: TGTGCCAGCAACGCGTCCCCCGGGAGGGATACGCAGTATTTT.

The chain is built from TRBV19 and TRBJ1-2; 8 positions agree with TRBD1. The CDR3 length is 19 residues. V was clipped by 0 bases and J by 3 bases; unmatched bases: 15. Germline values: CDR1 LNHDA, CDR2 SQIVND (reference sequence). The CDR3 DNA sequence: TGTGCCAGTAGTATAGAGAGGACAGGGCCAGAGAACTACGACTATGGCTACACCTTC. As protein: CASSIERTGPENYDYGYTF.

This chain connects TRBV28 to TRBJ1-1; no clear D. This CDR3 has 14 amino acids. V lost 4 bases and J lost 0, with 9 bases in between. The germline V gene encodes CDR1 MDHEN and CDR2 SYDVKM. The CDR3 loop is CASSSGIMNTEAFF. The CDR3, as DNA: TGTGCCAGCAGTTCGGGTATAATGAACACTGAAGCTTTCTTT.